The rows below give T cell receptor beta chains drawn from one sample of a study of CD8 T cells in Susac syndrome. Each CDR3 protein is one row after TCRdb ran MiXCR on the immunoSEQ multiplex PCR reads. The sample shows about 300,000 distinct CDR3 sequences, 75% to 90% of them seen only once. Sequencing was done on a sample of CD8+ T cells from PBMCs. Every receptor here comes from a human donor with multiple sclerosis. Both conserved end residues are part of each CDR3. The D gene is left open where the match is weak. Rows may omit the clone size; those that give it use once, few, many or a size class.

TRBV20-1,NA,NA,TRBJ1-5,TGCAGTGCTAGCGCCACGGGACACCTCCCGAGGCAGCCCCAGCATTTT,CSASATGHLPRQPQHF
TRBV18,NA,NA,TRBJ1-1,TGTGCCAGCTCACCAGACTCGGGGTTAAAAGCTTTCTTT,CASSPDSGLKAFF
TRBV6-1,TRBD2,few,TRBJ2-1,TGTGCCAGCAGGGAGACTAGCGGGAAGTTCTTC,CASRETSGKFF
TRBV14,TRBD1,NA,TRBJ1-4,TGTGCCAGCAGCCCCGGGACAGGGACGTACCATGAAAAACTGTTTTTT,CASSPGTGTYHEKLFF
TRBV13,NA,NA,TRBJ2-7,TGTGCCAGCAGCTTATCAGGGATAAGCTACGAGCAGTACTTC,CASSLSGISYEQYF
TRBV4-2,NA,once,TRBJ2-7,TGTGCCAGCAGCCACTCAAGGGAGAGCTCCTACGAGCAGTACTTC,CASSHSRESSYEQYF
TRBV7-9,NA,NA,TRBJ2-7,TGTGCCAGCAGCTTAGCCCTGGGCAGCCGCTACGAGCAGTACTTC,CASSLALGSRYEQYF
TRBV19,TRBD2,once,TRBJ2-1,TGTGCCAGTAGTATACTAGCGGGAGGCGAGCAGTTCTTC,CASSILAGGEQFF
TRBV10-3,NA,NA,TRBJ1-1,TGTGCCATCAGCCTACAGGGTCCCGGGACTGAAGCTTTCTTT,CAISLQGPGTEAFF
TRBV13,NA,NA,TRBJ2-3,TGTGCCAGCACTACTGGACTGAGCACAGATACGCAGTATTTT,CASTTGLSTDTQYF
TRBV9,NA,NA,TRBJ2-3,TGTGCCAGCAGCGCGGACCTCGGCCCAGATACGCAGTATTTT,CASSADLGPDTQYF